This TCR beta chain was recovered during a study of control samples from healthy donors and cancer patients. Trimming left V 4 bases short and J 8 bases short, with 15 bases between. CDR1 MRHNA and CDR2 SNTAGT come from the germline V gene. The length of the CDR3 is 15 residues. Profiling relied on immunoSEQ multiplex PCR, and the TCRdb table lists in-frame clones only, not all of them. This sample has around 200,000 clones, with roughly 94% found just once. The sequenced sample consisted of blood. The V call is TRBV6-4, the J call TRBJ1-6; D perhaps matches TRBD1 (5 bases). The sequence came from a man aged 50-60 years in good health. In DNA form, the CDR3 reads TGTGCCAGCAGTGCGGGACTCCGGGGCGATTCACCCCTCCACTTT. Translation: CASSAGLRGDSPLHF.